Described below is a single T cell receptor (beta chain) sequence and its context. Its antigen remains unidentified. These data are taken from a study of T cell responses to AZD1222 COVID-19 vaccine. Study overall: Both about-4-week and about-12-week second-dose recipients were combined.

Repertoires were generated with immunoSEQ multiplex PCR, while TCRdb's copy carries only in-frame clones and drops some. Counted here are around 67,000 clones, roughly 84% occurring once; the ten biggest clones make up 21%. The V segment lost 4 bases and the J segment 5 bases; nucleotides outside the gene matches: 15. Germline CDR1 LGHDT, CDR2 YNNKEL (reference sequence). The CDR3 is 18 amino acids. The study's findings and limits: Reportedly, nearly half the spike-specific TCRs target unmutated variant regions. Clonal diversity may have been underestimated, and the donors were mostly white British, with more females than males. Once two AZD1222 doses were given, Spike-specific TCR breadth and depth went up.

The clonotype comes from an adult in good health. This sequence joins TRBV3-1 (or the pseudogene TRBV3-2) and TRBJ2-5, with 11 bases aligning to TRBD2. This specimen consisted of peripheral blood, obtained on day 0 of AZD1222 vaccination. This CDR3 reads CASSRRWASGGPLETQYF. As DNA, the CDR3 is TGTGCCAGCAGCCGGCGATGGGCTAGCGGGGGGCCTTTGGAGACCCAGTACTTC.